This T cell receptor (beta chain) comes out of a study of blood T cell repertoires in COVID-19. About the research overall: Samples of COVID-19 (acute and convalescent) were obtained from the United States, Italy and Spain. Sample material is recorded as cDNA or gDNA derived from T cells, B-cell-depleted T cells, or PBMCs.

Germline CDR1 is SNHLY and CDR2 is FYNNEI. This CDR3 has 13 residues. Trimming removed 7 bases at V and 9 bases at J, with 16 bases between. Per the study methods: Cell counts per sample came from amplifying reference gene primers. Clones were sequenced by immunoSEQ multiplex PCR, and TCRdb holds only the in-frame ones, with some missing. Clone size and the V and J calls come from that table; the DNA yielded D and trimming. The table shows fewer than 300,000 clones, with 70% to 80% occurring only once. The sequence was obtained from a woman older than 75 with acute or convalescent COVID-19. This chain links TRBV2 with TRBJ1-5; D is possibly TRBD1 (6 bases). What was sequenced was peripheral blood. CDR3: CASTPDSLRPQHF. The CDR3 region has the DNA TGTGCCAGCACCCCGGACAGTCTGCGGCCCCAGCATTTT. The entire variable domain, with the rest obtained from reference TRBV2 and TRBJ1-5, is as follows: EPEVTQTPSHQVTQMGQEVILRCVPISNHLYFYWYRQILGQKVEFLVSFYNNEISEKSEIFDDQFSVERPDGSNFTLKIRSTKLEDSAMYFCASTPDSLRPQHFGDGTRLSIL.